This TCR beta chain was retrieved from a study of control samples from healthy donors and cancer patients. The repertoire was sequenced with immunoSEQ multiplex PCR; TCRdb's copy has only in-frame clones and lacks some. There are some 58,000 clones in the sample; over 75% occur only once, and roughly 13% lies in the top ten. Germline CDR1 and CDR2: SEHNR and FQNEAQ (reference sequence). The CDR3 is made up of 16 amino acids. The V and J ends lost 10 bases and 5 bases respectively, with 24 bases between them. This chain joins TRBV7-9 and TRBJ2-1; D might be TRBD1 (5 bases). The source is a woman aged 60-75 years with lung cancer. Material: PBMCs. The CDR3 sequence: CATPIQGFEVNNEQFF. In DNA, the CDR3 is TGTGCCACCCCAATTCAGGGCTTCGAGGTCAACAATGAGCAGTTCTTC. Complete variable domain (other parts from reference TRBV7-9 and TRBJ2-1): DTGVSQNPRHKITKRGQNVTFRCDPISEHNRLYWYRQTLGQGPEFLTYFQNEAQLEKSRLLSDRFSAERPKGSFSTLEIQRTEQGDSAMYLCATPIQGFEVNNEQFFGPGTRLTVL.